The sequence of this T cell receptor (beta chain) was determined in a study of CD8+ T cells in alopecia areata. After removal of 8 bases from V and 6 bases from J, the junction contained 6 bases not matched to a gene. The CDR3 is 12 residues long. CDR1 is LNHNV, CDR2 YYDKDF, per germline (reference sequence). Extracted RNA was reverse transcribed, and the resulting cDNA served as sequencing template. The data were produced by immunoSEQ multiplex PCR, yet TCRdb's version contains in-frame clones alone and is incomplete. The profile covers around 210,000 clones, with around 50% appearing a single time and approximately 4.9% taken by the ten largest.

The chain combines TRBV15 with TRBJ2-7, with 8 nucleotides matching TRBD2. Sequencing was done on a sample of CD8+ T cells sorted from blood. The sequence came from a human donor in good health. CDR3 nucleotide sequence: TGTGCCACCGGCGGGGGGAGAGTCGAGCAGTACTTC. Translated: CATGGGRVEQYF.